This is a list of T cell receptor beta chains from one sample in a study of blood T cell repertoires in COVID-19. Profiling relied on immunoSEQ multiplex PCR, and the TCRdb table lists in-frame clones only, not all of them. The sample includes about 200,000 clones, less than 90% of them seen just once. The sequencing sample was made of PBMCs or T cells enriched from blood (not recorded which). These receptors were obtained from a woman aged 25 to 39 who had been exposed to COVID-19. CDR3s include the opening cysteine and the closing phenylalanine or tryptophan. A D gene is named only where the DNA matches it firmly. Rows give clone size only sometimes, using once, few, many, or a class for an expanded clone.

14,TRBV6-6,NA,TRBD1,TRBJ1-2,TGTGCCAGCAGTTACGCCGACAGGGCTGGTGGCTACACCTTC,CASSYADRAGGYTF
16,TRBV5-8,NA,TRBD1,TRBJ2-3,TGTGCCAGCAGCCCCGGAGGCAGGGGGAGCACAGATACGCAGTATTTT,CASSPGGRGSTDTQYF
13,TRBV6-5,NA,TRBD2,TRBJ2-7,TGTGCCAGCAGTTCCGACCCGACTAGCCAACACGTCTTC,CASSSDPTSQHVF
15,TRBV24-1,NA,NA,TRBJ1-2,TGTGCCACCAGTGACCCCGGGGGGGGCACCTATGGCTACACCTTC,CATSDPGGGTYGYTF
15,TRBV5-1,NA,TRBD1,TRBJ1-5,TGCGCCAGCAGCGTCTCGACAGGGGGCAATCAGCCCCAGCATTTT,CASSVSTGGNQPQHF
17,TRBV19,NA,TRBD1,TRBJ2-1,TGTGCCAGTAGAAATCCCCCCGGGACAGGGCTGTTCGATGAGCAGTTCTTC,CASRNPPGTGLFDEQFF
13,TRBV30,NA,NA,TRBJ1-1,TGTGCCTGGAGTCTACAGGGTTACACTGAAGCTTTCTTT,CAWSLQGYTEAFF
14,TRBV19,NA,TRBD1,TRBJ2-3,TGTGCCAGTAGTACAAGACAGGGAACAGATACGCAGTATTTT,CASSTRQGTDTQYF
15,TRBV5-6,NA,TRBD2,TRBJ2-7,TGTGCCAGCAGCTTCGGACTAGCGAGCTCCTACGAGCAGTACTTC,CASSFGLASSYEQYF
13,TRBV12-3/TRBV12-4,few,TRBD1,TRBJ2-5,TGTGCCAGCACTCGGACAGGCCAAGAGACCCAGTACTTC,CASTRTGQETQYF
15,TRBV6-1,NA,TRBD1,TRBJ1-5,TGTGCCAGCAGTGAAGCACAGGGGGCCAATCAGCCCCAGCATTTT,CASSEAQGANQPQHF
16,TRBV7-9,NA,TRBD1,TRBJ1-4,TGTGCCAGCAGTCCGGTGGGGGGACAGGGTCCTGAAAAACTGTTTTTT,CASSPVGGQGPEKLFF
15,TRBV4-2,NA,NA,TRBJ1-5,TGTGCCAGCAGCCAGACGACAGGTAGCAATCAGCCCCAGCATTTT,CASSQTTGSNQPQHF
19,TRBV11-3,NA,NA,TRBJ1-1,TGTGCCAGCAGCTTGACCCTAGGGGATCACTTTAGAGAAAACACTGAAGCTTTCTTT,CASSLTLGDHFRENTEAFF
13,TRBV28,NA,TRBD1,TRBJ1-3,TGTGCCAGCAGTTTTGGACAGGGGGCAACCATATATTTT,CASSFGQGATIYF
14,TRBV27,NA,NA,TRBJ1-5,TGTGCCAGCAGTCCGGGCCCCGGGAGGCAGCCCCAGCATTTT,CASSPGPGRQPQHF
15,TRBV7-8,NA,NA,TRBJ1-5,TGTGCCAGCAGCTTAGCCCACTCGGGGGGTCAGCCCCAGCATTTT,CASSLAHSGGQPQHF
15,TRBV2,NA,TRBD2,TRBJ2-1,TGTGCCAGCAGTCTATCTAGCGGGGGGAACAATGAGCAGTTCTTC,CASSLSSGGNNEQFF
15,TRBV7-9,NA,TRBD1,TRBJ2-2,TGTGCCAGCAGCAACCGGGACAGGGTCACCGGGGAGCTGTTTTTT,CASSNRDRVTGELFF
16,TRBV7-2,NA,NA,TRBJ1-2,TGTGCCAGCAGCCCCGCATCGGGAGGGTATAACTATGGCTACACCTTC,CASSPASGGYNYGYTF
16,TRBV30,once,NA,TRBJ2-5,TGTGCCTGGACGCACCTTGGTTTCGGGGTTCAGGAGACCCAGTACTTC,CAWTHLGFGVQETQYF
15,TRBV10-1,NA,TRBD1,TRBJ2-5,TGCGCCAGCAGTGATGTGACAGGGGGCCAAGAGACCCAGTACTTC,CASSDVTGGQETQYF
12,TRBV5-1,few,NA,TRBJ1-2,TGCGCCAGCAGCCAGGACTTCTATGGCTACACCTTC,CASSQDFYGYTF
13,TRBV19,NA,NA,TRBJ1-1,TGTGCCAGTGGGGCAGGGAAGAACACTGAAGCTTTCTTT,CASGAGKNTEAFF
16,TRBV6-5,once,NA,TRBJ2-1,TGTGCCAGCAGTTACTCGGGCAGGGCCGTCTACAATGAGCAGTTCTTC,CASSYSGRAVYNEQFF
15,TRBV2,NA,TRBD2,TRBJ2-3,TGTGCCAGCAGTGCTAGCGGGGGCCGCACAGATACGCAGTATTTT,CASSASGGRTDTQYF
15,TRBV15,NA,NA,TRBJ1-5,TGTGCCACACGGAACCAGGGATATAGCAATCAGCCCCAGCATTTT,CATRNQGYSNQPQHF
13,TRBV4-2,NA,NA,TRBJ1-3,TGTGCCAGCAGCCAAGCTACCAGTCGGGCCATATATTTT,CASSQATSRAIYF
16,TRBV3-1/TRBV3-2,NA,TRBD1,TRBJ2-7,TGTGCCAGCAGCCTCAGGGGACAGGGTACCGTCCGCGAGCAGTACTTC,CASSLRGQGTVREQYF
18,TRBV30,once,TRBD1,TRBJ1-5,TGTGCCTGGAGTAGCCCGGACAGGGGGCGTAAGGGCAATCAGCCCCAGCATTTT,CAWSSPDRGRKGNQPQHF
14,TRBV24-1,NA,NA,TRBJ1-2,TGTGCCACCAGTGATTCCCCGCCAGGGAAGGGCTACACCTTC,CATSDSPPGKGYTF
14,TRBV11-3,NA,NA,TRBJ1-1,TGTGCCAGCAGCTTACACGCAGGGTGGACTGAAGCTTTCTTT,CASSLHAGWTEAFF
13,TRBV19,NA,NA,TRBJ1-2,TGTGCCAGTCGAGAGACAGATTTCGATGGCTACACCTTC,CASRETDFDGYTF
16,TRBV27,NA,TRBD2,TRBJ2-7,TGTGCCAGCAGTGCAGGACTAGCGGGGGCTAGCTACGAGCAGTACTTC,CASSAGLAGASYEQYF
15,TRBV19,NA,TRBD2,TRBJ2-2,TGTGCCAGTAGTCATAAGCGGGGAAACACCGGGGAGCTGTTTTTT,CASSHKRGNTGELFF
17,TRBV15,NA,NA,TRBJ1-4,TGTGCCACCAGCAGAGATTTTAGCACAACAACTAATGAAAAACTGTTTTTT,CATSRDFSTTTNEKLFF
17,TRBV4-2,NA,TRBD2,TRBJ2-5,TGTGCCAGCAGCCAAGGGACTAGCGGAAATCAGTTGGAGACCCAGTACTTC,CASSQGTSGNQLETQYF
13,TRBV6-6,NA,NA,TRBJ1-5,TGTGCCGAGGCGGTAAATAGCAATCAGCCCCAGCATTTT,CAEAVNSNQPQHF
18,TRBV4-2,once,TRBD1,TRBJ2-2,TGTGCCAGCAGCCAAGAGGGGAAGGGGGCTCCATACACCGGGGAGCTGTTTTTT,CASSQEGKGAPYTGELFF
14,TRBV10-2,NA,NA,TRBJ1-5,TGCGCCAGCACAGAACCTCAGGATAATCAGCCCCAGCATTTT,CASTEPQDNQPQHF
17,TRBV5-4,once,NA,TRBJ2-6,TGTGCCAGCAGCTTGCAGGGAGGAATCTCTGGGGCCAACGTCCTGACTTTC,CASSLQGGISGANVLTF
16,TRBV19,NA,NA,TRBJ1-3,TGTGCCAGTAGTAGCACCGGGACTCTCTCTGGAAACACCATATATTTT,CASSSTGTLSGNTIYF
14,TRBV27,NA,NA,TRBJ1-5,TGTGCCAGCAGTTTGTACAGAGGGGGTCAGCCCCAGCATTTT,CASSLYRGGQPQHF
15,TRBV18,NA,TRBD2,TRBJ2-1,TGTGCCAGCTCGCCAATAGCGGGGGTTTACAATGAGCAGTTCTTC,CASSPIAGVYNEQFF